The clone carrying this T cell receptor beta chain was seen a handful of times. The sample belongs to a study of molecular identifiers for immune sequencing clone quantification. TCRdb reprocessed the PCR reads via MiXCR and lists one record per CDR3 protein. The sample includes around 460,000 distinct CDR3 sequences, 20% to 25% of them seen just once. The CDR3 is made up of 15 amino acids. With V trimmed by 5 bases and J by 5 bases, 9 bases remained unmatched. The germline gives CDR1 SGHDN, CDR2 FVKESK. The receptor comes from a human donor in good health. Some libraries in this study had Jurkat cell RNA spiked in. The chain couples TRBV14 to TRBJ1-5; 7 bases are shared with TRBD1. The sample comprised naive CD8+ T cells from blood, with Jurkat cell RNA spiked in. Specified subset: FACS-sorted CD8+CD4-CCR7+CD45RA+ naive T cells. CDR3 sequence (DNA): TGTGCCAGCAGCGGACAGGTTACCTTGTATCAGCCCCAGCATTTT. Translated: CASSGQVTLYQPQHF.